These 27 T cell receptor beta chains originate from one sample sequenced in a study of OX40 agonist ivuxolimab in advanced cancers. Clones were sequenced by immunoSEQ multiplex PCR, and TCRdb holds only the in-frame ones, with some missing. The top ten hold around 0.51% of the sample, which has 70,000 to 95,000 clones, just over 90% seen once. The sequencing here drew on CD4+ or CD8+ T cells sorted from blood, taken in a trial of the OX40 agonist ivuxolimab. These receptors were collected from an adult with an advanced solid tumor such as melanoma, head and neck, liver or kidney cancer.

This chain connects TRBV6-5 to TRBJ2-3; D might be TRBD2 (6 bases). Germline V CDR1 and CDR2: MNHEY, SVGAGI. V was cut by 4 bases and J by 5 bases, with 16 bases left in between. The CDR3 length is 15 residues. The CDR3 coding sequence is TGTGCCAGCAGTTTCCGAGGCGGGGCGGGAGATACGCAGTATTTT. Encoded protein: CASSFRGGAGDTQYF.

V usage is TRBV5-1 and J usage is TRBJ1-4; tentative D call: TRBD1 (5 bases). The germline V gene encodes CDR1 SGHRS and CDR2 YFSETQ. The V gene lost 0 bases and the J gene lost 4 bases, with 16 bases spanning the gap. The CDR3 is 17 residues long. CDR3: CASSLGGGRTFNEKLFF. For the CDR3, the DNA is TGCGCCAGCAGCTTGGGGGGCGGCCGGACCTTTAATGAAAAACTGTTTTTT.

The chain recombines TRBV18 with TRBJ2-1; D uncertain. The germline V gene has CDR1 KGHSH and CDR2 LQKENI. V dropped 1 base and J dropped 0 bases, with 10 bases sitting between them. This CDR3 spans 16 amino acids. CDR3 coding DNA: TGTGCCAGCTCACCACAGGGTACCAGCTCCTACAATGAGCAGTTCTTC. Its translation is CASSPQGTSSYNEQFF.

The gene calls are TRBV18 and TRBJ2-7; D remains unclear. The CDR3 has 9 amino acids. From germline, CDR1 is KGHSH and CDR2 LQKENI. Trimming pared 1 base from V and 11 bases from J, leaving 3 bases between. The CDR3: CASSPREYF. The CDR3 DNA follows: TGTGCCAGCTCACCACGGGAGTACTTC.

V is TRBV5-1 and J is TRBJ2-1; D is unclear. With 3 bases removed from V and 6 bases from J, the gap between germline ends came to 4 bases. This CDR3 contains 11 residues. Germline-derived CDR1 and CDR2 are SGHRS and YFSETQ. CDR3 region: CASSSANEQFF. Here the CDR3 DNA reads TGCGCCAGCAGCTCGGCCAATGAGCAGTTCTTC.

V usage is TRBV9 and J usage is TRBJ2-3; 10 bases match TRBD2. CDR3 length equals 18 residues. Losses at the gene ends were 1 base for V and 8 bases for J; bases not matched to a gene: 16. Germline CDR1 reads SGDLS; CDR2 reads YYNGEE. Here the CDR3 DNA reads TGTGCCAGCAGCGTAACCCCCTCGACTAGCGGGTCTCTCGGTACGCAGTATTTT. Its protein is CASSVTPSTSGSLGTQYF.

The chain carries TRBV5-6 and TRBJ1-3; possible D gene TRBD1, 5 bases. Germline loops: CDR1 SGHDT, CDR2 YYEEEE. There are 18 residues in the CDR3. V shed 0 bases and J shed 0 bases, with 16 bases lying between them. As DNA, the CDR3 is TGTGCCAGCAGCTTGGACCCGGGGCCTGGATTCTCTGGAAACACCATATATTTT. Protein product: CASSLDPGPGFSGNTIYF.

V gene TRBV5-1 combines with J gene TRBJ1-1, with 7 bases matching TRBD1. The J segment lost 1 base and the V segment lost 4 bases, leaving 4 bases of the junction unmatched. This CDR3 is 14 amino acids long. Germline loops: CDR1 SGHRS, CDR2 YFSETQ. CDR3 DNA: TGCGCCAGCAGCGCAAACAGGGGGAACACTGAAGCTTTCTTT. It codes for CASSANRGNTEAFF. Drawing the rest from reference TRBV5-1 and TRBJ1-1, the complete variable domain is KAGVTQTPRYLIKTRGQQVTLSCSPISGHRSVSWYQQTPGQGLQFLFEYFSETQRNKGNFPGRFSGRQFSNSRSEMNVSTLELGDSALYLCASSANRGNTEAFFGQGTRLTVV.

The CDR3 reads CAWSDPAGGPGELFF. CDR3 sequence (DNA): TGTGCCTGGAGTGACCCAGCGGGGGGTCCCGGGGAGCTGTTTTTT. The chain employs TRBV30 and TRBJ2-2, with TRBD2 matching 9 bases. V lost 1 base and J lost 6; bases outside the gene matches: 6. CDR1 is GTSNPN and CDR2 is SVGIG in the germline V gene (reference sequence). This CDR3 region has 15 residues. Based on the CDR3 plus reference TRBV30 and TRBJ2-2, the full variable domain is SQTIHQWPATLVQPVGSPLSLECTVEGTSNPNLYWYRQAAGRGLQLLFYSVGIGQISSEVPQNLSASRPQDRQFILSSKKLLLSDSGFYLCAWSDPAGGPGELFFGEGSRLTVL.

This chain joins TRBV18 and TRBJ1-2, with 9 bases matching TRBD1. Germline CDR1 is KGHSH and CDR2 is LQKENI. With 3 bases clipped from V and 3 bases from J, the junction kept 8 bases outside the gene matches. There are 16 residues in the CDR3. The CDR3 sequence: CASSPYRDREDYGYTF. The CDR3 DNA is TGTGCCAGCTCACCGTACCGGGACAGGGAGGACTATGGCTACACCTTC.

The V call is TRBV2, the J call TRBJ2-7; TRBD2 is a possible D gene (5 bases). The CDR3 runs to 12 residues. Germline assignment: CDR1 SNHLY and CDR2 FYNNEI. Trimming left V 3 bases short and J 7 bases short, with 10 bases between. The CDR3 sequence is CASSESGNEQYF. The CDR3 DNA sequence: TGTGCCAGCAGTGAGTCGGGGAATGAGCAGTACTTC.

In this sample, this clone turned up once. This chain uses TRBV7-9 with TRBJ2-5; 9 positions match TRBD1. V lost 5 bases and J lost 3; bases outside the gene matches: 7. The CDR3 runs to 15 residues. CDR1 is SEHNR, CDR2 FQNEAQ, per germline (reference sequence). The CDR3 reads CASSQMGQGKETQYF. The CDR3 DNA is TGTGCCAGCAGCCAAATGGGACAGGGAAAAGAGACCCAGTACTTC.

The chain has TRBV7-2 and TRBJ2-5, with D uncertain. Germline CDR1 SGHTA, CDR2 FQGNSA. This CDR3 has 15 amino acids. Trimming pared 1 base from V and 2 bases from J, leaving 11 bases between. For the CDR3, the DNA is TGTGCCAGCAGCTTAGAGGCGACATCACAAGAGACCCAGTACTTC. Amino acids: CASSLEATSQETQYF.

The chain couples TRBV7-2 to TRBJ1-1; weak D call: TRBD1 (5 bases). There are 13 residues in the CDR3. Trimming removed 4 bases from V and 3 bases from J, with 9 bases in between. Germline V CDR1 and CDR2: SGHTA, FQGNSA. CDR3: CASSWGWDTEAFF. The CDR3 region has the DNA TGTGCCAGCAGCTGGGGCTGGGACACTGAAGCTTTCTTT.

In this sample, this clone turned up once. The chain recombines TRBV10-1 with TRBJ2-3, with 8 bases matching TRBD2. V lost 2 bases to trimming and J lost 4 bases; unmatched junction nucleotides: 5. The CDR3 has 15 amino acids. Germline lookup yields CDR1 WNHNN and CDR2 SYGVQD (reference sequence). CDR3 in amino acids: CASSESSGGPDTQYF. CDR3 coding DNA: TGCGCCAGCAGTGAGAGTTCGGGGGGGCCAGATACGCAGTATTTT.

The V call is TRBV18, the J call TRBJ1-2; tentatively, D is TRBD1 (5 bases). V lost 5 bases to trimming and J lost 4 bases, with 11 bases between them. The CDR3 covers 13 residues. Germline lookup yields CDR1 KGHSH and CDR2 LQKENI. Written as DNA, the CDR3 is TGTGCCAGCTCATCACAGGCCCCCTATGGCTACACCTTC. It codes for CASSSQAPYGYTF.

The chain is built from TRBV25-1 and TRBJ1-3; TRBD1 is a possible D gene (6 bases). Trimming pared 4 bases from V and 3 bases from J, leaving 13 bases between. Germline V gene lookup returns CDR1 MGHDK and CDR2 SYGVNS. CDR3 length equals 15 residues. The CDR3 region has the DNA TGTGCCAGCAGTGCCCGGGACATACGTGGAAACACCATATATTTT. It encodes CASSARDIRGNTIYF.

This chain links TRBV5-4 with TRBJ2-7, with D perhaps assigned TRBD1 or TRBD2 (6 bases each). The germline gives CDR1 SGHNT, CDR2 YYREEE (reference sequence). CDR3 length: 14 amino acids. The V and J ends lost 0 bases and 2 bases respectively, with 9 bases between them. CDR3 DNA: TGTGCCAGCAGCTTGGGGGGGGCCGCCTACGAGCAGTACTTC. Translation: CASSLGGAAYEQYF. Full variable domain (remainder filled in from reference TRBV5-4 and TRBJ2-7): ETGVTQSPTHLIKTRGQQVTLRCSSQSGHNTVSWYQQALGQGPQFIFQYYREEENGRGNFPPRFSGLQFPNYSSELNVNALELDDSALYLCASSLGGAAYEQYFGPGTRLTVT.

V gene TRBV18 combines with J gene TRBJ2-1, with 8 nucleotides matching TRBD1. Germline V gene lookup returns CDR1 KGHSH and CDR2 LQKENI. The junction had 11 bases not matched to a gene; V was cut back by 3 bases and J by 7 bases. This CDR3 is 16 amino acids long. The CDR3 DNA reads TGTGCCAGCTCACCTATGGCAGGGGGCGATAGAAATGAGCAGTTCTTC. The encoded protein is CASSPMAGGDRNEQFF.

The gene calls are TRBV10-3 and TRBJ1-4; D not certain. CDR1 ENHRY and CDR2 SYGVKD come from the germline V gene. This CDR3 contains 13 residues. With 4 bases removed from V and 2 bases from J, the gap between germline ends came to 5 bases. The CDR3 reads CAISVVTNEKLFF. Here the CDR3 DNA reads TGTGCCATCAGTGTGGTGACTAATGAAAAACTGTTTTTT.

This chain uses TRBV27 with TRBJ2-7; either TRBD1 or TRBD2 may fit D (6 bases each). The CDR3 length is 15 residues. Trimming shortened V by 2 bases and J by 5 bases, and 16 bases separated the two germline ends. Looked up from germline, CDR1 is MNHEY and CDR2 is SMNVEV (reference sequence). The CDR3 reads CASSLTSGAFHEQYF. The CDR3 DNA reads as TGTGCCAGCAGTTTAACGTCGGGGGCTTTCCACGAGCAGTACTTC.

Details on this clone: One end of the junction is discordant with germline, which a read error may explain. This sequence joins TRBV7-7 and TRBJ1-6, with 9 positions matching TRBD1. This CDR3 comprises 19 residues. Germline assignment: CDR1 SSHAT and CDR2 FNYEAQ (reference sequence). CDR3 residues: CASSTGQGYLSSYNSPLHF. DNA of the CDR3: TGTGCTAGCAGCACGGGACAGGGTTACCTGAGCTCCTATAATTCACCCCTCCACTTT.

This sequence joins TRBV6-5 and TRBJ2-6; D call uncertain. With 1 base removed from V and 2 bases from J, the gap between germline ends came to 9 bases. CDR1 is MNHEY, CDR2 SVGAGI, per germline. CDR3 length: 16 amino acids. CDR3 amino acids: CASSYLPHAGANVLTF. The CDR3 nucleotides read TGTGCCAGCAGTTACTTGCCGCACGCTGGGGCCAACGTCCTGACTTTC.

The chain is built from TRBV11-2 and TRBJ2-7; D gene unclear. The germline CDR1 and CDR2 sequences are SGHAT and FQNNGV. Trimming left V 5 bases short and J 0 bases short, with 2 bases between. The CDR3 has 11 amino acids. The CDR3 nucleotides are TGTGCCAGCAGCATCTCCTACGAGCAGTACTTC. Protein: CASSISYEQYF. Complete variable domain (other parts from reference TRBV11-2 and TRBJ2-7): EAGVAQSPRYKIIEKRQSVAFWCNPISGHATLYWYQQILGQGPKLLIQFQNNGVVDDSQLPKDRFSAERLKGVDSTLKIQPAKLEDSAVYLCASSISYEQYFGPGTRLTVT.

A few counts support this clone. CDR3 in amino acids: CSATSGTGGYEQYF. CDR3 coding DNA: TGCAGCGCAACCTCCGGGACAGGGGGCTACGAGCAGTACTTC. This chain joins TRBV29-1 and TRBJ2-7, with TRBD1 matching over 11 bases. CDR3 length: 14 residues. Germline V gene lookup returns CDR1 SQVTM and CDR2 ANQGSEA. V trimming: 7 bases; J trimming: 3 bases; junction bases outside the gene matches: 8.

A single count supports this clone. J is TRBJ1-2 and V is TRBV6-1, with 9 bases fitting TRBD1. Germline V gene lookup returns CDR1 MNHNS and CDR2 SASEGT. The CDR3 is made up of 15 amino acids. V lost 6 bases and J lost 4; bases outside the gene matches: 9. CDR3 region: CASRTGQGQIYGYTF. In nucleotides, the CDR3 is TGTGCCAGCAGGACAGGACAGGGGCAGATCTATGGCTACACCTTC.

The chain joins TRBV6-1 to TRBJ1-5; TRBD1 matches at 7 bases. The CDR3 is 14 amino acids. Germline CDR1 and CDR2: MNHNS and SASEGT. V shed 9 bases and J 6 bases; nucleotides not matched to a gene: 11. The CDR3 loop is CASHRGVVSQPQHF. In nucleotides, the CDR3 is TGTGCCAGTCACAGGGGAGTAGTTAGTCAGCCCCAGCATTTT.